Included here is one TCR beta chain sequence, with context. Germline V gene data show CDR1 as SGHTA and CDR2 as FQGNSA. V was shortened by 3 bases and J by 7 bases, with 15 bases between the two germline ends. This CDR3 is built from 14 residues. The source of the sample is a study of T cell changes during pregnancy in multiple sclerosis. Using immunoSEQ multiplex PCR, the repertoire was profiled, and TCRdb retains in-frame clones only, with some absent. Of roughly 74,000 clones listed, around 85% were seen once; the top ten hold approximately 3.4%. The chain has TRBV7-2 and TRBJ1-2; TRBD1 might be the D (6 bases). This material consisted of peripheral blood, taken before pregnancy. The clonotype originates from a female donor with multiple sclerosis, enrolled in a pregnancy study. DNA of the CDR3: TGTGCCAGCAGCTTGGACAGTGGAGCTATTGGCTACACCTTC. Translation: CASSLDSGAIGYTF.